The 26 T cell receptor beta chains listed next were all sequenced from one sample in a study of shared clonotypes between healthy human individuals. The assay was immunoSEQ multiplex PCR, and TCRdb's table has in-frame clones only and misses some. Among over 850,000 clones, around 78% were seen once, and the ten largest hold roughly 0.57%. Material for sequencing was memory CD4+ T cells from PBMCs. Subset described: CD45RA-negative fraction. These receptors were obtained from a man between 18 and 29 years old in good health. Some clones in this sample may be carry-over from other donors' samples.

There are many counts of this clone. This chain links TRBV11-2 with TRBJ2-1; 8 bases are a match to TRBD2. J gave up 15 bases and V 5 bases, and 6 bases lay outside the gene matches. The CDR3 is 11 amino acids. The germline CDR1 and CDR2 sequences are SGHAT and FQNNGV. CDR3 sequence: CASSAGGLVFF. Written as DNA, the CDR3 is TGTGCCAGCAGCGCGGGGGGACTCGTGTTCTTC.

The V and J genes are TRBV5-1 and TRBJ2-7, with 7 bases fitting TRBD1. Germline CDR1 reads SGHRS; CDR2 reads YFSETQ. The CDR3 has 15 amino acids. V lost 3 bases and J lost 3; bases outside the gene matches: 9. CDR3 protein: CASSSGGGQSYEQYF. Written as DNA, the CDR3 is TGCGCCAGCAGCTCGGGTGGGGGACAGAGCTACGAGCAGTACTTC.

The CDR3 nucleotides are TGTGCCTGGAGTGTCCTGGACAGGGTGTCAGGCGAGCAGTACTTC. Translating gives CAWSVLDRVSGEQYF. The chain is built from TRBV30 and TRBJ2-7, with 8 nucleotides matching TRBD1. The CDR3 is made up of 15 amino acids. CDR1 is GTSNPN, CDR2 SVGIG, per germline (reference sequence). Germline trimming cut 0 bases from V and 6 bases from J; bases unmatched to any gene: 10.

The rearrangement links TRBV6-5 to TRBJ2-7, with D unclear. Germline CDR1 MNHEY, CDR2 SVGAGI. The germline V and J ends were trimmed by 4 bases and 0 bases, with 13 bases remaining between them. The CDR3 has 15 amino acids. The CDR3 spells CASSSPALSSYEQYF. DNA for the CDR3: TGTGCCAGCAGTTCCCCGGCACTAAGCTCCTACGAGCAGTACTTC.

The genes are TRBV2 and TRBJ2-2, with D uncertain. The germline gives CDR1 SNHLY, CDR2 FYNNEI. The CDR3 has 16 amino acids. V shed 1 base and J shed 7 bases, with 16 bases lying between them. CDR3: CASSEVPPDLVGELFF. As DNA, the CDR3 is TGTGCCAGCAGTGAAGTCCCGCCAGATTTGGTCGGGGAGCTGTTTTTT.

This clone appeared a single time. This chain uses TRBV5-1 with TRBJ2-1; 12 positions match TRBD2. The CDR3 loop spans 14 amino acids. Germline V gives CDR1 SGHRS, CDR2 YFSETQ. V shed 4 bases and J 8 bases; nucleotides not matched to a gene: 4. CDR3 amino acids: CASSPRLAGDEQFF. The CDR3 DNA reads TGCGCCAGCAGCCCCAGACTAGCGGGAGATGAGCAGTTCTTC.

This clone has only one observation. The DNA of the CDR3 is TGTGCCAGCAGCTCCAGTAGCGAAAGAGGTAGAAATGGCTACACCTTC. Amino acid sequence: CASSSSSERGRNGYTF. The V gene is TRBV28, the J gene TRBJ1-2; D gene unclear. The CDR3 spans 16 residues. V lost 6 bases and J lost 6, with 23 bases in between. In germline, CDR1 is MDHEN, CDR2 SYDVKM.

Comments on this clone: One end of the junction is discordant with germline, which a read error may explain. This chain joins TRBV2 and TRBJ2-7; the match to TRBD1 covers 10 bases. Germline loops: CDR1 SNHLY, CDR2 FYNNEI. The CDR3 loop spans 13 amino acids. CDR3 region: CASEPGQGSERYF. DNA of the CDR3: TGTGCCAGCGAACCGGGACAGGGGTCCGAGCGGTACTTC. Full variable domain (outside the CDR3, taken from reference TRBV2 and TRBJ2-7): EPEVTQTPSHQVTQMGQEVILRCVPISNHLYFYWYRQILGQKVEFLVSFYNNEISEKSEIFDDQFSVERPDGSNFTLKIRSTKLEDSAMYFCASEPGQGSERYFGPGTRLTVT.

The chain employs TRBV5-4 and TRBJ2-7; 8 positions agree with TRBD2. The CDR3 extends over 15 amino acids. Germline values: CDR1 SGHNT, CDR2 YYREEE (reference sequence). V dropped 4 bases and J dropped 4; count of bases not matched to a gene: 10. The CDR3 here is CASSVTSGTIYEQYF. As DNA, the CDR3 is TGTGCCAGCAGCGTTACTAGCGGAACCATTTACGAGCAGTACTTC.

This clone has only a few counts. The J gene is TRBJ2-5, the V gene TRBV27; 7 bases map to TRBD2. The trim removed 8 bases at V and 9 bases at J, leaving 9 bases unmatched. The germline CDR1 and CDR2 sequences are MNHEY and SMNVEV (reference sequence). The CDR3 spans 12 residues. CDR3 region: CASSGLGGPQYF. CDR3 coding DNA: TGTGCCAGCTCGGGACTGGGAGGGCCCCAGTACTTC.

The V call is TRBV29-1, the J call TRBJ2-1; perhaps TRBD1 as D (6 bases). CDR1 and CDR2 (germline): SQVTM, ANQGSEA. V shed 7 bases and J shed 3 bases, with 16 bases lying between them. This CDR3 is 14 amino acids long. The CDR3 protein is CSAGPGAVYNEQFF. The CDR3 DNA is TGCAGCGCCGGGCCAGGGGCGGTCTACAATGAGCAGTTCTTC.

V usage is TRBV18 and J usage is TRBJ2-1; TRBD2 matches at 8 bases. Trimming cost V 3 bases and J 5 bases; bases outside gene matches: 3. There are 14 residues in the CDR3. Per the germline V gene, CDR1 is KGHSH and CDR2 is LQKENI. CDR3 DNA sequence: TGTGCCAGCTCACCGGGACTAGGCGACAATGAGCAGTTCTTC. Protein sequence: CASSPGLGDNEQFF. Filled out from reference TRBV18 and TRBJ2-1, the complete variable domain reads NAGVMQNPRHLVRRRGQEARLRCSPMKGHSHVYWYRQLPEEGLKFMVYLQKENIIDESGMPKERFSAEFPKEGPSILRIQQVVRGDSAAYFCASSPGLGDNEQFFGPGTRLTVL.

Only a few counts were recorded for this clone. V and J are TRBV5-1 and TRBJ2-7, with TRBD2 matching over 9 bases. The germline V gene has CDR1 SGHRS and CDR2 YFSETQ. Trimming at V came to 1 base and at J to 3 bases, leaving 8 bases not matched to a gene. The CDR3 consists of 16 residues. The CDR3 here is CASSLLTSGRGYEQYF. The CDR3 nucleotides read TGCGCCAGCAGCTTGTTGACTAGCGGAAGGGGCTACGAGCAGTACTTC.

The chain is built from TRBV5-6 and TRBJ1-5; 8 bases align to TRBD1. V shed 2 bases, J shed 2 bases, and the junction held 3 bases outside the gene matches. The CDR3 runs 15 residues. Germline-derived CDR1 and CDR2 are SGHDT and YYEEEE. The chain's CDR3 is CASSLAGGRNQPQHF. As DNA, the CDR3 is TGTGCCAGCAGCTTAGCAGGGGGCCGCAATCAGCCCCAGCATTTT.

The chain has TRBV5-4 and TRBJ2-3; D is perhaps TRBD2 (6 bases). Germline lookup yields CDR1 SGHNT and CDR2 YYREEE (reference sequence). The ends were cut back, 1 base at V and 1 base at J, with 13 bases in the middle. The CDR3 length is 16 residues. CDR3 in DNA: TGTGCCAGCAGCTTGTCCCCCTTAGCGGGCACAGATACGCAGTATTTT. Translating it yields CASSLSPLAGTDTQYF.

This CDR3 reads CASSLGPQGVYGYTF. In DNA form, the CDR3 reads TGTGCCAGCAGTCTAGGACCTCAGGGGGTCTATGGCTACACCTTC. The chain uses TRBV27 and TRBJ1-2; 7 nucleotides match TRBD1. This CDR3 is built from 15 residues. Germline V CDR1 and CDR2: MNHEY, SMNVEV (reference sequence). The V segment lost 5 bases and the J segment 4 bases; nucleotides outside the gene matches: 10.

This clone was recorded once. The chain couples TRBV19 to TRBJ2-7; D is tentatively TRBD1 or TRBD2 (5 bases each). This CDR3 has 14 residues. The V gene's germline CDR1 is LNHDA and CDR2 SQIVND (reference sequence). Deletions cut 11 bases from V and 2 bases from J, with 19 bases between. The CDR3: CAGKAGTPAYEQYF. The DNA for the CDR3 is TGTGCCGGTAAAGCCGGGACGCCAGCCTACGAGCAGTACTTC.

The chain recombines TRBV6-5 with TRBJ1-4; TRBD1 aligns across 9 bases. CDR1 is MNHEY, CDR2 SVGAGI, per germline. The CDR3 totals 15 residues. The V and J ends lost 4 bases and 7 bases, in that order; junction bases with no gene match: 7. The CDR3 spells CASSLNRGRVEKLFF. CDR3 in DNA: TGTGCCAGCAGTTTGAACAGGGGGCGGGTTGAAAAACTGTTTTTT.

The table lists this clone with a few counts. J is TRBJ2-1 and V is TRBV4-1; TRBD2 matches at 9 bases. This CDR3 spans 16 amino acids. Unmatched junction bases numbered 11, after V lost 2 bases and J lost 9 bases. Germline V gene sequence: CDR1 MGHRA, CDR2 YSYEKL. The CDR3 DNA sequence: TGCGCCAGCAGCCAAAGGGAAATAGCGGGAGTGGGTGAGCAGTTCTTC. Translating it yields CASSQREIAGVGEQFF.

The V and J genes are TRBV10-3 and TRBJ2-2, with D hard to call. The CDR3 has 14 residues. Germline V gene lookup returns CDR1 ENHRY and CDR2 SYGVKD. V was cut by 10 bases and J by 7 bases, with 19 bases left in between. In DNA, the CDR3 is TGTGCCACCTTCGCCGCCAACGGCTTCGGGGAGCTGTTTTTT. Translating gives CATFAANGFGELFF.

This rearrangement joins TRBV9 to TRBJ2-7; 9 bases map to TRBD1. Trimming cost V 0 bases and J 6 bases; bases outside gene matches: 7. Germline V gene sequence: CDR1 SGDLS, CDR2 YYNGEE. The CDR3 has 15 residues. The CDR3 here is CASSVAGTGLSEQYF. The CDR3, as DNA: TGTGCCAGCAGCGTAGCAGGGACAGGGTTGAGCGAGCAGTACTTC.

Worth noting for this clone: One end of the junction does not line up with germline, which may come from a read error. This chain uses TRBV19 with TRBJ1-4; D call uncertain. CDR1 is LNHDA and CDR2 is SQIVND in the germline V gene (reference sequence). This CDR3 has 13 amino acids. CDR3 sequence reads: CAGSRTENGKLFF. The CDR3 DNA sequence: TGTGCCGGATCCCGGACGGAGAATGGAAAACTGTTTTTT.

The chain combines TRBV9 with TRBJ1-1; D unclear. Trimming removed 0 bases at V and 1 base at J, with 19 bases between. CDR3 length: 18 amino acids. CDR1 is SGDLS, CDR2 YYNGEE, per germline. CDR3 sequence reads: CASSVGSWRAAANTEAFF. CDR3 DNA: TGTGCCAGCAGCGTAGGTTCCTGGCGCGCGGCGGCGAACACTGAAGCTTTCTTT.

The chain links TRBV28 to TRBJ1-2, with a possible D match to TRBD1 (6 bases). The CDR3 runs 14 residues. Germline values: CDR1 MDHEN, CDR2 SYDVKM. V was trimmed by 3 bases and J by 4 bases, leaving 12 bases between them. Here the CDR3 DNA reads TGTGCCAGCAGTTTGACAGGTGCTCGCTATGGCTACACCTTC. Amino acids: CASSLTGARYGYTF.

This chain uses TRBV7-8 with TRBJ2-5; D is perhaps TRBD1 (6 bases). The CDR3 runs to 13 residues. V gave up 8 bases and J gave up 2 bases, with 12 bases separating them. CDR1 and CDR2 from the germline V gene are SGHVS and FQNEAQ. The CDR3 DNA reads TGTGCCAGCGGAACAGGGCGACAAGAGACCCAGTACTTC. Translation: CASGTGRQETQYF.

With respect to this clone: One end of the junction varies from germline; a read error may be responsible. The rearrangement uses TRBV28 and TRBJ1-2; no definite D call. This CDR3 has 12 residues. Germline loops: CDR1 MDHEN, CDR2 SYDVKM. This chain's CDR3 is CASSTYLWLEVF. The CDR3 nucleotides are TGTGCCAGCAGCACGTACTTATGGCTAGAGGTCTTC.